The 27 T cell receptor beta chains below were found in one sample sequenced in a study of T cell changes during pregnancy in multiple sclerosis. Produced via immunoSEQ multiplex PCR; TCRdb's table is partial and in-frame only. The sample carries 64,000 or so clones, around 92% recorded once. The material was peripheral blood, obtained in the first trimester of pregnancy. The receptor set was obtained from a female donor with multiple sclerosis, enrolled in a pregnancy study.

V is TRBV6-5 and J is TRBJ2-1; TRBD2 agrees at 7 bases. V was pared by 3 bases and J by 9 bases, with 8 bases of the junction left unmatched. This CDR3 has 14 amino acids. Germline CDR1 and CDR2: MNHEY and SVGAGI. CDR3 loop: CASSYLAASGEQFF. CDR3 bases: TGTGCCAGCAGTTATCTAGCGGCAAGCGGTGAGCAGTTCTTC.

Details on this clone: The identical CDR3 is also encoded by other nucleotide sequences in the sample. The J gene is TRBJ1-2, the V gene TRBV4-3; D perhaps matches TRBD1 (6 bases). The germline V gene has CDR1 LGHNA and CDR2 YSLEER. The V gene lost 3 bases and the J gene lost 4 bases, with 12 bases spanning the gap. The CDR3 is 14 amino acids. The chain's CDR3 is CASSQIRQAYGYTF. The CDR3 nucleotides read TGCGCCAGCAGCCAGATTAGACAGGCCTATGGCTACACCTTC.

The V call is TRBV28, the J call TRBJ2-1, with 10 bases identical to TRBD1. The CDR3 is 13 amino acids. The J segment lost 12 bases and the V segment lost 7 bases, leaving 9 bases of the junction unmatched. Germline lookup yields CDR1 MDHEN and CDR2 SYDVKM. In nucleotides, the CDR3 is TGTGCCAGCAATCCAGGGACAGGGGATAGGCAGTTCTTC. Its translation is CASNPGTGDRQFF.

The chain combines TRBV7-2 with TRBJ1-1; D unclear. Germline V gene data show CDR1 as SGHTA and CDR2 as FQGNSA. This CDR3 has 14 residues. Trimming left V 1 base short and J 4 bases short, with 10 bases between. The CDR3 DNA sequence: TGTGCCAGCAGCTTAGATTTCTCGGGCACTGAAGCTTTCTTT. Translated, it gives CASSLDFSGTEAFF. Full variable domain (rest looked up from reference TRBV7-2 and TRBJ1-1): GAGVSQSPSNKVTEKGKDVELRCDPISGHTALYWYRQSLGQGLEFLIYFQGNSAPDKSGLPSDRFSAERTGGSVSTLTIQRTQQEDSAVYLCASSLDFSGTEAFFGQGTRLTVV.

The rearrangement joins TRBV7-2 to TRBJ2-7, with D possibly being TRBD2 (6 bases). Germline V gives CDR1 SGHTA, CDR2 FQGNSA. Trimming took off 5 bases at V and 6 bases at J, with 20 bases between the two ends. The CDR3 contains 15 residues. The CDR3 region is CASSPGLGRGLEQYF. Written as DNA, the CDR3 is TGTGCCAGCAGCCCCGGGCTGGGGCGGGGTCTCGAGCAGTACTTC.

This chain connects TRBV15 to TRBJ2-7; TRBD1 agrees at 10 bases. Germline-derived CDR1 and CDR2 are LNHNV and YYDKDF (reference sequence). This CDR3 has 14 amino acids. After removal of 5 bases from V and 4 bases from J, the junction contained 5 bases not matched to a gene. The CDR3, as DNA: TGTGCCACCAGCGGGGGGACAGGGGAGTACGAGCAGTACTTC. It encodes CATSGGTGEYEQYF.

The rearrangement links TRBV4-2 to TRBJ1-4; TRBD1 aligns across 12 bases. With 0 bases clipped from V and 6 bases from J, the junction kept 11 bases outside the gene matches. The CDR3 spans 19 residues. Germline-derived CDR1 and CDR2 are LGHNA and YNFKEQ. CDR3 sequence: CASSQDHGTGGLGHEKLFF. CDR3 bases: TGTGCCAGCAGCCAAGATCACGGGACAGGGGGCCTCGGGCATGAAAAACTGTTTTTT.

The V call is TRBV19, the J call TRBJ2-3; maybe TRBD1 (6 bases). Germline V CDR1 and CDR2: LNHDA, SQIVND (reference sequence). The CDR3 loop spans 17 amino acids. V was pared by 3 bases and J by 1 base, with 17 bases between. This CDR3 is CASSMPEGVGGTDTQYF. The DNA of the CDR3 is TGTGCCAGTAGTATGCCAGAGGGGGTAGGGGGCACAGATACGCAGTATTTT.

This chain links TRBV7-8 with TRBJ2-5; 7 bases agree with TRBD2. CDR3 length: 15 amino acids. Germline V lookup: CDR1 SGHVS, CDR2 FQNEAQ. V lost 2 bases and J lost 5; bases outside the gene matches: 8. Here the CDR3 DNA reads TGTGCCAGCAGCTTAATTCGGGGGGTCGGGGAGACCCAGTACTTC. Encoded protein: CASSLIRGVGETQYF.

The chain is built from TRBV6-5 and TRBJ2-2, with D uncertain. V lost 8 bases and J lost 5, with 6 bases in between. This CDR3 is 11 amino acids long. Germline CDR1 is MNHEY and CDR2 is SVGAGI. The chain's CDR3 is CASRTTGELFF. In DNA form, the CDR3 reads TGTGCCAGCCGAACAACCGGGGAGCTGTTTTTT.

The rearrangement links TRBV27 to TRBJ2-1; D gene ambiguous. Germline loops: CDR1 MNHEY, CDR2 SMNVEV (reference sequence). Trimming removed 2 bases from V and 4 bases from J, with 9 bases in between. CDR3 length equals 14 residues. The CDR3 DNA follows: TGTGCCAGCAGTTTACGGAGAGGTTACAATGAGCAGTTCTTC. Its translation is CASSLRRGYNEQFF.

The V and J genes are TRBV10-3 and TRBJ2-7; D is undetermined. This CDR3 has 13 amino acids. The germline gives CDR1 ENHRY, CDR2 SYGVKD. The germline V and J ends were trimmed by 6 bases and 2 bases, with 11 bases remaining between them. This CDR3 is CAISPTEPYEQYF. The CDR3 nucleotides are TGTGCCATCAGCCCCACAGAGCCCTACGAGCAGTACTTC.

This clone appeared once. The chain combines TRBV7-9 with TRBJ2-1; 8 bases fit TRBD2. This CDR3 contains 13 residues. J lost 8 bases, V lost 10 bases, and 10 bases had no gene match. Germline-derived CDR1 and CDR2 are SEHNR and FQNEAQ (reference sequence). CDR3 bases: TGTGCCACCCCGGGGCGGGGGGCGGATGAGCAGTTCTTC. It is translated as CATPGRGADEQFF.

This clone was observed a few times. The CDR3 coding sequence is TGTGCCAGCAGTGAACGGCTAGCGAGCACAGATACGCAGTATTTT. It encodes CASSERLASTDTQYF. V and J are TRBV2 and TRBJ2-3; weak D call: TRBD2 (6 bases). Trimming removed 2 bases at V and 0 bases at J, with 9 bases between. The CDR3 contains 15 residues. Germline CDR1 and CDR2: SNHLY and FYNNEI.

The chain combines TRBV9 with TRBJ2-7; D remains unclear. Germline CDR1 SGDLS, CDR2 YYNGEE. With 3 bases removed from V and 6 bases from J, the gap between germline ends came to 16 bases. This CDR3 contains 14 residues. The CDR3: CASSGRGSTGEQYF. CDR3 sequence (DNA): TGTGCCAGCAGCGGACGCGGATCGACGGGCGAGCAGTACTTC.

V and J are TRBV5-1 and TRBJ2-7, with TRBD1 identical over 9 bases. CDR1 SGHRS and CDR2 YFSETQ come from the germline V gene. Germline trimming cut 2 bases from V and 2 bases from J; bases unmatched to any gene: 14. The CDR3 covers 18 residues. The CDR3 loop is CASSFTGGSSLRAYEQYF. CDR3 nucleotide sequence: TGCGCCAGCAGCTTTACAGGGGGCTCTTCCTTGAGGGCCTACGAGCAGTACTTC.

A single count supports this clone. CDR3 protein: CASSPPLGLAGANEQFF. For the CDR3, the DNA is TGTGCCAGTAGCCCCCCTCTCGGGCTAGCGGGAGCCAATGAGCAGTTCTTC. The chain joins TRBV19 to TRBJ2-1; 10 nucleotides align to TRBD2. This CDR3 is 17 amino acids long. V lost 6 bases, J lost 6 bases, and 14 bases stayed unmatched. In germline, CDR1 is LNHDA, CDR2 SQIVND (reference sequence).

The rearrangement links TRBV9 to TRBJ1-2; TRBD1 agrees at 9 bases. The CDR3 loop spans 14 amino acids. V trimming: 0 bases; J trimming: 6 bases; junction bases outside the gene matches: 3. Germline values: CDR1 SGDLS, CDR2 YYNGEE. In DNA, the CDR3 is TGTGCCAGCAGCGTAGCCGGGACAGGGAATGGCTACACCTTC. Translation: CASSVAGTGNGYTF.

This chain uses TRBV4-3 with TRBJ2-1, with 9 bases that match TRBD2. With 6 bases clipped from V and 6 bases from J, the junction kept 9 bases outside the gene matches. The CDR3 length is 15 residues. CDR1 LGHNA and CDR2 YSLEER come from the germline V gene. CDR3 coding DNA: TGCGCCAGCAGTATAGTAGCGGGAGATCCCAATGAGCAGTTCTTC. Residues: CASSIVAGDPNEQFF.

The chain combines TRBV25-1 with TRBJ2-1; tentatively, D is TRBD1 (5 bases). The V gene lost 10 bases and the J gene lost 0 bases, with 16 bases spanning the gap. Germline V gene data show CDR1 as MGHDK and CDR2 as SYGVNS. The CDR3 covers 15 residues. This CDR3 reads CATQGTTSSYNEQFF. CDR3 sequence (DNA): TGTGCCACCCAGGGCACCACGAGCTCCTACAATGAGCAGTTCTTC.

The chain has TRBV5-1 and TRBJ2-1, with a possible D match to TRBD2 (7 bases). Per the germline V gene, CDR1 is SGHRS and CDR2 is YFSETQ. This CDR3 region has 14 residues. V was shortened by 0 bases and J by 8 bases, with 12 bases between the two germline ends. CDR3 nucleotide sequence: TGCGCCAGCAGCTTGGACGGGGGGACATATGAGCAGTTCTTC. It codes for CASSLDGGTYEQFF.

This rearrangement joins TRBV5-4 to TRBJ2-3; 12 positions match TRBD2. Trimming cost V 0 bases and J 4 bases; bases outside gene matches: 6. CDR3 length: 17 amino acids. Germline V gene lookup returns CDR1 SGHNT and CDR2 YYREEE (reference sequence). The CDR3 sequence is CASSLALAGGPADTQYF. In nucleotides, the CDR3 is TGTGCCAGCAGCTTGGCCCTAGCGGGAGGGCCCGCAGATACGCAGTATTTT.

The J gene is TRBJ2-1, the V gene TRBV5-4; TRBD2 agrees at 11 bases. From germline, CDR1 is SGHNT and CDR2 YYREEE (reference sequence). Losses at the gene ends were 5 bases for V and 9 bases for J; bases not matched to a gene: 16. The CDR3 loop spans 17 amino acids. As DNA, the CDR3 is TGTGCCAGCAGACTCCGGGGACTAGCGGATGCGAGGGGTGAGCAGTTCTTC. Its protein is CASRLRGLADARGEQFF. The full variable domain, its missing parts supplied by reference TRBV5-4 and TRBJ2-1, is ETGVTQSPTHLIKTRGQQVTLRCSSQSGHNTVSWYQQALGQGPQFIFQYYREEENGRGNFPPRFSGLQFPNYSSELNVNALELDDSALYLCASRLRGLADARGEQFFGPGTRLTVL.

The CDR3 sequence is CASSSLPGRETQYF. The CDR3 region has the DNA TGCGCCAGCAGCTCACTGCCAGGGCGAGAGACCCAGTACTTC. This sequence joins TRBV5-1 and TRBJ2-5; D might be TRBD1 (5 bases). Trimming took 3 bases from V and 4 from J, leaving 13 bases between them. The germline CDR1 and CDR2 sequences are SGHRS and YFSETQ. The CDR3 totals 14 residues.

The gene calls are TRBV19 and TRBJ1-1; 9 nucleotides line up with TRBD1. V was clipped by 8 bases and J by 6 bases; unmatched bases: 16. This CDR3 is 16 amino acids long. Germline-derived CDR1 and CDR2 are LNHDA and SQIVND (reference sequence). CDR3 sequence (DNA): TGTGCCAGTGCTATTCTCCCGGGACAGGGTCAACCTGAAGCTTTCTTT. This gives the protein CASAILPGQGQPEAFF.

The chain carries TRBV9 and TRBJ2-2; 11 bases line up with TRBD2. Trimming removed 2 bases from V and 5 bases from J; junction bases left unmatched: 2. This CDR3 comprises 15 residues. Germline V gene lookup returns CDR1 SGDLS and CDR2 YYNGEE. The CDR3 bases are TGTGCCAGCAGCGTGACTAGCGGGATTACCGGGGAGCTGTTTTTT. This encodes CASSVTSGITGELFF.

The V call is TRBV7-3, the J call TRBJ2-1; D is perhaps TRBD2 (6 bases). CDR3 length: 13 amino acids. Trimming removed 5 bases from V and 5 bases from J, with 10 bases in between. Per the germline V gene, CDR1 is SGHTA and CDR2 is FQGTGA. Here the CDR3 DNA reads TGTGCCAGCAGCCCCCAGCGGGACAATGAGCAGTTCTTC. Protein: CASSPQRDNEQFF. Together with reference TRBV7-3 and TRBJ2-1, the CDR3 gives the full variable domain: GAGVSQTPSNKVTEKGKYVELRCDPISGHTALYWYRQSLGQGPEFLIYFQGTGAADDSGLPNDRFFAVRPEGSVSTLKIQRTERGDSAVYLCASSPQRDNEQFFGPGTRLTVL.